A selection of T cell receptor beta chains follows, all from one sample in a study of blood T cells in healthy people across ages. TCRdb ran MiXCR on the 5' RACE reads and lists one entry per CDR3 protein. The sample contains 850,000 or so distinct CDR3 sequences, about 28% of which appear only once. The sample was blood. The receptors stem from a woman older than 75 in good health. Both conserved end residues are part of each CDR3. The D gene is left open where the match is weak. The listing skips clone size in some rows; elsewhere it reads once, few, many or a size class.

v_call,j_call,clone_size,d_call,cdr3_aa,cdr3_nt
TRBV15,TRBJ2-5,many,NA,CATSRDAATWETQYF,TGTGCCACCAGCAGAGATGCAGCTACGTGGGAGACCCAGTACTTC
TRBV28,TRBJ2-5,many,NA,CASSPLSRQETQYF,TGTGCCAGCAGTCCCCTCAGCCGTCAAGAGACCCAGTACTTC
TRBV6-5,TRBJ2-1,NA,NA,CASSYSMGQTNEQFF,TGTGCCAGCAGTTACTCGATGGGGCAGACCAATGAGCAGTTCTTC
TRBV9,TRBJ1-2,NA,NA,CASSTLTGRGYYGYTF,TGTGCCAGCAGCACCCTGACCGGGAGAGGGTATTATGGCTACACCTTC
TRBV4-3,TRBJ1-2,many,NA,CASSQVGQGSGYTF,TGCGCCAGCAGCCAAGTAGGCCAGGGCAGCGGCTACACCTTC
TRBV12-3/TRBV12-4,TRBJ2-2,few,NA,CASSLNLALIAGELFF,TGTGCCAGCAGTCTAAATCTGGCATTAATAGCCGGGGAGCTGTTTTTT
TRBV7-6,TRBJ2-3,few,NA,CASSLGLSRLRDTDTQYF,TGTGCCAGCAGCTTAGGTTTATCGAGACTCCGGGACACAGATACGCAGTATTTT
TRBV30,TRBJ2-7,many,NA,CAWTRTQSSYEQYF,TGTGCCTGGACAAGGACCCAGAGCTCCTACGAGCAGTACTTC
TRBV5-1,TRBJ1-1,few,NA,CATQRDVNTEAFF,TGCGCCACCCAGAGAGACGTTAACACTGAAGCTTTCTTT
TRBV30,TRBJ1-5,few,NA,CAWSAAEGSQHF,TGTGCCTGGAGTGCAGCGGAGGGTTCCCAGCATTTT
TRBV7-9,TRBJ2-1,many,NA,CASSLVLTYNEQFF,TGTGCCAGCAGCTTAGTACTGACTTACAATGAGCAGTTCTTC
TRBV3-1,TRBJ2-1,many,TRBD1,CASSPGGEYNEQFF,TGTGCCAGCAGCCCAGGGGGCGAGTACAATGAGCAGTTCTTC
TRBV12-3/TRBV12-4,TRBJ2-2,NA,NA,CASVKGGHTGELFF,TGTGCCAGCGTTAAGGGTGGTCACACCGGGGAGCTGTTTTTT
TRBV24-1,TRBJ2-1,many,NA,CATVGQPHYNEQFF,TGTGCCACCGTGGGACAACCGCACTACAATGAGCAGTTCTTC
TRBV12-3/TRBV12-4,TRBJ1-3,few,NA,CASSFASSGNTIYF,TGTGCCAGCAGTTTTGCGAGCTCTGGAAACACCATATATTTT
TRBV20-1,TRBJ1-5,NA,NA,CSARDGRGGNQPQHF,TGCAGTGCTAGAGATGGCAGGGGTGGCAATCAGCCCCAGCATTTT
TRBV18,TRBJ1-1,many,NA,CASSPGRNTEAFF,TGTGCCAGCAGCCCAGGACGGAACACTGAAGCTTTCTTT
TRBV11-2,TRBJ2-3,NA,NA,CASSAAILTEGSDTQYF,TGTGCCAGCAGCGCAGCGATCTTGACAGAGGGTTCAGATACGCAGTATTTT
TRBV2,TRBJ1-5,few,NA,CASTSQGLGQPQHF,TGTGCCAGCACCAGTCAGGGTCTGGGACAGCCCCAGCATTTT
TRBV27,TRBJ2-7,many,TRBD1,CASRDSSGSEQYF,TGTGCCAGCCGGGACAGCTCAGGGAGCGAGCAGTACTTC